These T cell receptor beta chains were read from a single sample in a study of blood T cell repertoires in COVID-19. Sequenced by immunoSEQ multiplex PCR; TCRdb stores in-frame clones only, minus some. The sample lists some 270,000 clones, approximately 85% occurring once. Sequencing used PBMCs or T cells enriched from blood (not recorded which). The receptors shown here come from a woman between 50 and 59 years old who had been exposed to COVID-19. Each CDR3 is given with its conserved first and last residue. D genes are given only for firm matches. Size is stated for part of the rows, as once, few or many counts, or as a class when the clone is expanded.

CASSLAGETGELFF,TGTGCCAGCAGCCTTGCCGGGGAAACCGGGGAGCTGTTTTTT,TRBJ2-2,NA,NA,TRBV11-1
CASSSSGTVQETQYF,TGTGCCAGCAGCTCGTCGGGGACAGTCCAAGAGACCCAGTACTTC,TRBJ2-5,NA,TRBD1,TRBV11-2
CASSQELRLAGMSDTQYF,TGCGCCAGCAGCCAGGAACTCCGACTAGCGGGGATGTCAGATACGCAGTATTTT,TRBJ2-3,NA,TRBD2,TRBV4-3
CASSPGGLAGGEQYF,TGTGCCAGCAGCCCCGGCGGACTAGCGGGCGGGGAGCAGTACTTC,TRBJ2-7,NA,TRBD2,TRBV28
CASTRGGTGELFF,TGTGCCAGCACCCGCGGGGGAACCGGGGAGCTGTTTTTT,TRBJ2-2,NA,TRBD2,TRBV7-2
CASSSAGTQHGYTF,TGCGCCAGCAGCTCGGCTGGGACACAACATGGCTACACCTTC,TRBJ1-2,NA,NA,TRBV5-1
CATSERQGWNEKLFF,TGTGCCACCAGCGAAAGACAGGGATGGAACGAAAAACTGTTTTTT,TRBJ1-4,NA,TRBD1,TRBV15
CASSHRDSYYGYTF,TGTGCCAGCAGCCACCGGGACAGTTACTATGGCTACACCTTC,TRBJ1-2,NA,TRBD1,TRBV3-1/TRBV3-2
CASSHGRGDYGYTF,TGTGCCAGCAGCCACGGACGCGGGGACTATGGCTACACCTTC,TRBJ1-2,NA,NA,TRBV5-5
CASSHPGQVTEAFF,TGTGCCAGCAGCCACCCGGGACAGGTGACTGAAGCTTTCTTT,TRBJ1-1,NA,TRBD1,TRBV7-9
CASSIRGRRAEAFF,TGTGCCAGTAGTATAAGGGGGCGCAGAGCTGAAGCTTTCTTT,TRBJ1-1,once,TRBD1,TRBV19
CASSEWREAFF,TGTGCCAGCAGTGAATGGAGAGAAGCTTTCTTT,TRBJ1-1,NA,NA,TRBV2
CASSLGRGGTEAFF,TGTGCCAGCAGCTTGGGTCGGGGTGGAACTGAAGCTTTCTTT,TRBJ1-1,NA,NA,TRBV5-4
CASSLDLYGYTF,TGTGCCAGCAGCTTAGATCTCTATGGCTACACCTTC,TRBJ1-2,NA,NA,TRBV7-2
CASERGGLGRELFF,TGTGCCAGTGAAAGGGGGGGCCTAGGGCGGGAGCTGTTTTTT,TRBJ2-2,NA,NA,TRBV19
CASGLISGNTIYF,TGTGCCAGTGGACTGATATCTGGAAACACCATATATTTT,TRBJ1-3,NA,NA,TRBV2
CASSPIGPHYEQYF,TGTGCCAGCAGCCCAATCGGTCCTCACTACGAGCAGTACTTC,TRBJ2-7,NA,NA,TRBV7-8
CASSEMDRGFTEAFF,TGTGCCAGCTCCGAAATGGACAGGGGGTTTACTGAAGCTTTCTTT,TRBJ1-1,NA,TRBD1,TRBV28
CASSLGGRGRAFF,TGTGCCAGCAGTTTGGGAGGGCGAGGAAGAGCTTTCTTT,TRBJ1-1,NA,NA,TRBV28
CASSLPPSNEQFF,TGTGCCAGCAGTTTACCCCCCAGCAATGAGCAGTTCTTC,TRBJ2-1,NA,NA,TRBV28
CASRDRAGSPLHF,TGCGCCAGCAGAGACAGGGCTGGTTCACCCCTCCACTTT,TRBJ1-6,NA,TRBD1,TRBV5-1
CANLKTRTGTDTQYF,TGCGCCAATCTCAAAACACGCACAGGCACAGATACGCAGTATTTT,TRBJ2-3,NA,NA,TRBV10-1
CASSRTSGGAYEQYF,TGTGCCAGCAGTAGGACTAGCGGGGGGGCTTACGAGCAGTACTTC,TRBJ2-7,NA,TRBD2,TRBV7-2